Shown below are 7 T cell receptor beta chains from a single sample sequenced in a study of T cell responses to AZD1222 COVID-19 vaccine. Assay: immunoSEQ multiplex PCR; the TCRdb copy retains only in-frame clones and omits some. This sample has roughly 120,000 clones, with over 85% found just once. The input for sequencing was peripheral blood, taken 28 days after the second AZD1222 dose. These receptors came from an adult who received the AZD1222 COVID-19 vaccine.

The table lists this clone with a few counts. The CDR3 loop is CASSPQGATEAFF. The CDR3 region has the DNA TGTGCCAGTAGTCCCCAGGGGGCGACTGAAGCTTTCTTT. The chain uses TRBV19 and TRBJ1-1; the match to TRBD1 covers 8 bases. J was trimmed by 5 bases and V by 5 bases; bases with no gene match: 4. This CDR3 has 13 residues. Germline assignment: CDR1 LNHDA and CDR2 SQIVND (reference sequence).

This chain links TRBV5-1 with TRBJ2-1; 8 nucleotides match TRBD2. CDR1 SGHRS and CDR2 YFSETQ come from the germline V gene. The CDR3 spans 15 residues. Unmatched junction bases numbered 8, after V lost 5 bases and J lost 4 bases. CDR3 in amino acids: CASSLAGIVYNEQFF. Written as DNA, the CDR3 is TGCGCCAGCAGTCTAGCGGGCATCGTTTACAATGAGCAGTTCTTC.

CDR3 bases: TGCGCCAGCAGCCTCCTAGATCAGGGGCTGAACACTGAAGCTTTCTTT. Translation gives CASSLLDQGLNTEAFF. This rearrangement joins TRBV5-1 to TRBJ1-1; tentatively, D is TRBD1 (6 bases). Germline V lookup: CDR1 SGHRS, CDR2 YFSETQ. Between the trimmed V and J ends, which lost 4 bases and 0 bases, there was a span of 16 bases. The CDR3 contains 16 residues.

CDR3 DNA: TGTGCCAGCTCACCTAGCGGGCCTAAAAACATTCAGTACTTC. Translating gives CASSPSGPKNIQYF. This rearrangement joins TRBV18 to TRBJ2-4; 7 nucleotides line up with TRBD2. Germline assignment: CDR1 KGHSH and CDR2 LQKENI. After removal of 3 bases from V and 4 bases from J, the junction contained 3 bases not matched to a gene. The CDR3 totals 14 residues.

This clone has just one count. This chain links TRBV7-8 with TRBJ1-5, with D perhaps TRBD1 (6 bases). Trimming stripped 5 bases from V and 0 bases from J, with 23 bases between. CDR1 is SGHVS, CDR2 FQNEAQ, per germline. The length of the CDR3 is 19 residues. CDR3 protein: CASSLKSGQLLYSNQPQHF. In nucleotides, the CDR3 is TGTGCCAGCAGCCTAAAATCCGGACAGCTCTTATATAGCAATCAGCCCCAGCATTTT.

The chain couples TRBV6-5 to TRBJ2-7; a possible D gene is TRBD2 (6 bases). This CDR3 has 16 residues. V was pared by 0 bases and J by 5 bases, with 17 bases between. Germline-derived CDR1 and CDR2 are MNHEY and SVGAGI. CDR3 DNA sequence: TGTGCCAGCAGTTACTCGGGAATTGGAGGGTACCACGAGCAGTACTTC. Its protein product is CASSYSGIGGYHEQYF.

The chain couples TRBV2 to TRBJ1-1, with D hard to call. This CDR3 has 15 residues. With 5 bases removed from V and 5 bases from J, the gap between germline ends came to 18 bases. The germline V gene has CDR1 SNHLY and CDR2 FYNNEI. This CDR3 reads CASSTGLGVGTEAFF. The CDR3 region has the DNA TGTGCCAGCAGTACGGGCTTGGGAGTTGGAACTGAAGCTTTCTTT.